This is a list of T cell receptor beta chains from one sample in a study of low-dose radiotherapy and immunotherapy resistance in tumors. TCRdb re-called the reads through MiXCR, storing one row per CDR3 protein. The sample lists about 46,000 distinct CDR3 sequences; 10% to 15% were seen once. The starting material was PBMCs, obtained before treatment. Receptor source: a female donor with ovarian cancer. Each CDR3 is given with its conserved first and last residue. The order of the fields is D gene, clone size, V gene, J gene, CDR3 DNA, CDR3 protein. A D gene is named only where the DNA matches it firmly. Some rows have no size entry. The others give once, few or many, or a class for an expanded clone.

D: .
size: many
V: TRBV19
J: TRBJ2-2
DNA: TGTGCCAGTAGTATTCGGGGCCGGAACACCGGGGAGCTGTTTTTT
CDR3: CASSIRGRNTGELFF

D: .
size: many
V: TRBV18
J: TRBJ2-7
DNA: TGTGCCAGCTCAGGAGGAAGAACTTACGAGCAGTACTTC
CDR3: CASSGGRTYEQYF

D: .
size: many
V: TRBV9
J: TRBJ2-3
DNA: TGTGCCAGCAGCGACTCGACCCTCACAGATACGCAGTATTTT
CDR3: CASSDSTLTDTQYF

D: TRBD2
size: many
V: TRBV27
J: TRBJ2-2
DNA: TGTGCCAGCAGGGCCGGGACTAGCACCGGGGAGCTGTTTTTT
CDR3: CASRAGTSTGELFF

D: TRBD2
size: many
V: TRBV9
J: TRBJ2-3
DNA: TGTGCCAGCAGCGTCAGCGGGGGGGTGGCAGATACGCAGTATTTT
CDR3: CASSVSGGVADTQYF

D: .
size: many
V: TRBV18
J: TRBJ2-1
DNA: TGTGCCAGCTCACTTCTCTACGGGGACTACAATGAGCAGTTCTTC
CDR3: CASSLLYGDYNEQFF

D: TRBD2
size: many
V: TRBV19
J: TRBJ2-1
DNA: TGTGCCAGTAGTAATTTCGGCGGGAGGGGTAATGAGCAGTTCTTC
CDR3: CASSNFGGRGNEQFF

D: TRBD2
size: once
V: TRBV20-1
J: TRBJ2-7
DNA: TGCAGTGCCAGAGTTGGGACTAGCGAATCCTACGAGCAGTACTTC
CDR3: CSARVGTSESYEQYF

D: .
size: many
V: TRBV28
J: TRBJ1-2
DNA: TGTGCCAGCCAACCAGGCGGAAGGGGCACTGGGTATGGCTACACCTTC
CDR3: CASQPGGRGTGYGYTF

D: TRBD1
size: many
V: TRBV7-9
J: TRBJ1-1
DNA: TGTGCCAGCAGCTTGGTTCCGGGGGACAGGCCGAACACTGAAGCTTTCTTT
CDR3: CASSLVPGDRPNTEAFF

D: .
size: few
V: TRBV5-3
J: TRBJ1-2
DNA: TGTGCCAGCAGCACACGGGGATTTGGCTACACCTTC
CDR3: CASSTRGFGYTF

D: TRBD1
size: many
V: TRBV12-5
J: TRBJ2-7
DNA: TGTGCTAGTGGTTTCGGGACAGGGGGTCTCTACGAGCAGTACTTC
CDR3: CASGFGTGGLYEQYF

D: TRBD1
size: many
V: TRBV10-1
J: TRBJ2-7
DNA: TGCGCCAGCATGGGCCGGGACAGGAAATACGAGCAGTACTTC
CDR3: CASMGRDRKYEQYF

D: .
size: many
V: TRBV23-1
J: TRBJ2-2
DNA: TGCGCCAACAAGCAGGGGGGGAACACCGGGGAGCTGTTTTTT
CDR3: CANKQGGNTGELFF

D: TRBD2
size: .
V: TRBV10-1
J: TRBJ2-5
DNA: TGCGCCAGCAGTGAGGGGATTAAGCGGGGGCGTTGGGAGACCCAGTACTTC
CDR3: CASSEGIKRGRWETQYF

D: .
size: many
V: TRBV30
J: TRBJ2-7
DNA: TGTGCCTGGGGCGGAGGCATCTCCTACGAGCAGTACTTC
CDR3: CAWGGGISYEQYF

D: .
size: .
V: TRBV4-3
J: TRBJ2-1
DNA: TGCGCCAGCAGCCAAGTGGATTTGGGGTTTGCCTCCTACAATGAGCAGTTCTTC
CDR3: CASSQVDLGFASYNEQFF

D: TRBD2
size: .
V: TRBV5-6
J: TRBJ2-1
DNA: TGTGCCAGCAGCGCAGGACTAGCGGGAGGGGGGGATGAGCAGTTCTTC
CDR3: CASSAGLAGGGDEQFF